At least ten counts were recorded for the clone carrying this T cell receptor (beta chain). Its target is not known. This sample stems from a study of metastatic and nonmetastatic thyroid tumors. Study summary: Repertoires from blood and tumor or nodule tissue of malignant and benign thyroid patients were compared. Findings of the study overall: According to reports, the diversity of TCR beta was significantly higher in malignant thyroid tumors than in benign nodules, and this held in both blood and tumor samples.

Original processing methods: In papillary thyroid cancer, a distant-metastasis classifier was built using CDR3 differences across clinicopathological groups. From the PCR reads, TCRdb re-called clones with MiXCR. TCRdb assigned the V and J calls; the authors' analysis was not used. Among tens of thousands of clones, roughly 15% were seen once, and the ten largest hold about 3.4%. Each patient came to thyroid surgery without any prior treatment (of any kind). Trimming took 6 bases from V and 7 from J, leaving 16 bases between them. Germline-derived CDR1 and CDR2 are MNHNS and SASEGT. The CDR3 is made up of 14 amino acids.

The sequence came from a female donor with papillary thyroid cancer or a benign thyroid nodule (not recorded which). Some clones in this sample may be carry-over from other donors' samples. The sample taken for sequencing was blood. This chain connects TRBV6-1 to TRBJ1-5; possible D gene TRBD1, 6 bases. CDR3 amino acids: CASRATGGTQPQHF. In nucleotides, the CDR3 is TGTGCCAGCAGGGCGACCGGGGGGACACAGCCCCAGCATTTT.